This T cell receptor (beta chain) was captured by sequencing in a study of blood T cell repertoires in COVID-19. Background on the study: The United States, Italy and Spain supplied acute and convalescent COVID-19 samples. T cells, B-cell-depleted T cells, or PBMCs provided the cDNA or gDNA that served as material.

Source study methods: It was from reference gene primer amplification that nucleated cell counts were estimated. This table comes from immunoSEQ multiplex PCR, and its TCRdb copy is limited to in-frame clones, with some not included. V, J and clone size were drawn from that table, and D and trimming were deduced from the DNA. The profile shows about 130,000 clones, around 76% of them singletons. Germline trimming cut 7 bases from V and 5 bases from J; bases unmatched to any gene: 4. This CDR3 is built from 12 residues. Germline CDR1 is WSHSY and CDR2 is SAAADI. This chain uses TRBV10-2 with TRBJ2-5; 7 nucleotides agree with TRBD2. This receptor was identified in a human donor in a cohort sampled during active COVID-19. The sample was peripheral blood. CDR3 nucleotides: TGCGCCAGCAACAACGGGGGGGAGACCCAGTACTTC. This translates into CASNNGGETQYF.